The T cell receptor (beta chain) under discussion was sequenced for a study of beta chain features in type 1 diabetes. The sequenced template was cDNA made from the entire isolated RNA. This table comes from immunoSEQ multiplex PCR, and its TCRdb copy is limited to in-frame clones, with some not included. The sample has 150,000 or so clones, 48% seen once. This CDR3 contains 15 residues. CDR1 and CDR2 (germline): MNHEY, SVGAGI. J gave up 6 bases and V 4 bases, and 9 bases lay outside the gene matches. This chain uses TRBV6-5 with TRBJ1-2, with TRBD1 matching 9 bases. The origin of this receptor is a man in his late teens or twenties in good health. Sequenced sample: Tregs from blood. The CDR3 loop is CASSSRDRVFNGYTF. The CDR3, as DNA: TGTGCCAGCAGTTCCCGGGACAGGGTTTTTAATGGCTACACCTTC.